A selection of T cell receptor beta chains follows, all from one sample in a study of a mutant IDH1 vaccine in newly diagnosed glioma. Some clones are missing from TCRdb's copy, which holds only in-frame ones; the method was immunoSEQ multiplex PCR. The sample has some 50,000 clones; approximately 84% are singletons. Their recognized antigens are unknown. The sequencing here drew on PBMCs, taken from a glioma patient whose treatment included an IDH1 peptide vaccine. The receptors stem from a woman aged 25 to 39 with glioma. Some clones in this sample may be carry-over from other donors' samples. Each CDR3 is given with its conserved first and last residue. The D gene is left open where the match is weak. Clone size appears in some rows only: once, few, many, or a class for an expanded clone.

d_gene: .; abundance: .; j_gene: TRBJ1-3; v_gene: TRBV19; CDR3nt: TGTGCCAGTAGTGATCCGGGGGCCATCTCTGGAAACACCATATATTTT; CDR3aa: CASSDPGAISGNTIYF
d_gene: .; abundance: .; j_gene: TRBJ2-7; v_gene: TRBV28; CDR3nt: TGTGCCAGCAGTTTACAGGTCGAGCAGTACTTC; CDR3aa: CASSLQVEQYF
d_gene: .; abundance: .; j_gene: TRBJ2-3; v_gene: TRBV7-9; CDR3nt: TGTGCCAGCAGCTTAGAAGGGTGGGGAACAGATACGCAGTATTTT; CDR3aa: CASSLEGWGTDTQYF
d_gene: TRBD1; abundance: once; j_gene: TRBJ2-7; v_gene: TRBV6-5; CDR3nt: TGTGCCACCCGACAGGGGCCCTACGAGCAGTACTTC; CDR3aa: CATRQGPYEQYF
d_gene: .; abundance: .; j_gene: TRBJ2-5; v_gene: TRBV10-3; CDR3nt: TGTGCCATCAGTGAGTCTACAGGAGAGGAGACCCAGTACTTC; CDR3aa: CAISESTGEETQYF
d_gene: .; abundance: .; j_gene: TRBJ1-1; v_gene: TRBV6-6; CDR3nt: TGTGCCAGCAGTTCCGACTGGAACACTGAAGCTTTCTTT; CDR3aa: CASSSDWNTEAFF
d_gene: TRBD1; abundance: medium-sized; j_gene: TRBJ2-2; v_gene: TRBV30; CDR3nt: TGTGCCTGGAGGGACCGGGACAGGGGGACCGGGGAGCTGTTTTTT; CDR3aa: CAWRDRDRGTGELFF
d_gene: .; abundance: .; j_gene: TRBJ1-1; v_gene: TRBV5-5; CDR3nt: TGTGCCAGCAGTCGCGGGGGGGCGCAGGGAACTGAAGCTTTCTTT; CDR3aa: CASSRGGAQGTEAFF
d_gene: .; abundance: .; j_gene: TRBJ2-2; v_gene: TRBV4-2; CDR3nt: TGTGCCAGCAGCCAGAGACACACCGGGGAGCTGTTTTTT; CDR3aa: CASSQRHTGELFF
d_gene: TRBD1; abundance: .; j_gene: TRBJ1-6; v_gene: TRBV27; CDR3nt: TGTGCCAGCAGTTTCCGACGGACAGGGAGCTCCTATAATTCACCCCTCCACTTT; CDR3aa: CASSFRRTGSSYNSPLHF
d_gene: .; abundance: .; j_gene: TRBJ2-6; v_gene: TRBV4-1; CDR3nt: TGCGCCAGCAGCCTAAGGGCGCGGAACGCTGGGGCCAACGTCCTGACTTTC; CDR3aa: CASSLRARNAGANVLTF
d_gene: TRBD2; abundance: .; j_gene: TRBJ2-7; v_gene: TRBV9; CDR3nt: TGTGCCAGCAGCTCCGGGACTAGCTACGAGCAGTACTTC; CDR3aa: CASSSGTSYEQYF
d_gene: TRBD1; abundance: .; j_gene: TRBJ1-5; v_gene: TRBV27; CDR3nt: TGTGCCAGCAGGACGGCAGGGGGCAATTCGGGGCCCCAGCATTTT; CDR3aa: CASRTAGGNSGPQHF
d_gene: TRBD1; abundance: .; j_gene: TRBJ2-6; v_gene: TRBV30; CDR3nt: TGTGCCTGGAGTGTGGAGGACAGGGGGGCCAACGTCCTGACTTTC; CDR3aa: CAWSVEDRGANVLTF
d_gene: .; abundance: .; j_gene: TRBJ1-2; v_gene: TRBV7-2; CDR3nt: TGTGCCAGCAGCTTAGCCTTCCACTGTACCTTC; CDR3aa: CASSLAFHCTF
d_gene: .; abundance: .; j_gene: TRBJ2-7; v_gene: TRBV5-5; CDR3nt: TGTGCCAGCAGCTTCGGAAGCAGGGAGAGATACTACGAGCAGTACTTC; CDR3aa: CASSFGSRERYYEQYF
d_gene: .; abundance: .; j_gene: TRBJ1-2; v_gene: TRBV19; CDR3nt: TGTGCCAGTAGGGACAGACAAAACTATGGCTACACCTTC; CDR3aa: CASRDRQNYGYTF
d_gene: .; abundance: .; j_gene: TRBJ2-2; v_gene: TRBV7-2; CDR3nt: TGTGCCAGCAGCTTATGGGAGACAGCGGCCGGGCTGGGCGGGGAGCTGTTTTTT; CDR3aa: CASSLWETAAGLGGELFF
d_gene: .; abundance: .; j_gene: TRBJ2-5; v_gene: TRBV28; CDR3nt: TGTGCCAGCAGTTTTCCTAAGGACACCAAAGAGACCCAGTACTTC; CDR3aa: CASSFPKDTKETQYF
d_gene: .; abundance: .; j_gene: TRBJ1-1; v_gene: TRBV27; CDR3nt: TGTGCCAGCAGTCTCGGGGGGAACGCTGAAGCTTTCTTT; CDR3aa: CASSLGGNAEAFF
d_gene: .; abundance: .; j_gene: TRBJ2-2; v_gene: TRBV7-2; CDR3nt: TGTGCCAGCAGCCCGGTGGAGGATCCGGGATCGACCGGGGAGCTGTTTTTT; CDR3aa: CASSPVEDPGSTGELFF
d_gene: TRBD1; abundance: .; j_gene: TRBJ1-2; v_gene: TRBV7-9; CDR3nt: TGTGCCAGCAGCTTTCAGGGGGACTATGGCTACACCTTC; CDR3aa: CASSFQGDYGYTF
d_gene: .; abundance: .; j_gene: TRBJ1-1; v_gene: TRBV10-1; CDR3nt: TGCGCCAGCAGTTCAGAGGGACGAGCTTTCTTT; CDR3aa: CASSSEGRAFF
d_gene: TRBD2; abundance: .; j_gene: TRBJ2-3; v_gene: TRBV2; CDR3nt: TGTGCCAGCAGTGAACTAGCGGGAGGAGGCACGCAGTATTTT; CDR3aa: CASSELAGGGTQYF
d_gene: .; abundance: .; j_gene: TRBJ1-4; v_gene: TRBV30; CDR3nt: TGTGCCTGGAGTGACGGGTCGACTAATGAAAAACTGTTTTTT; CDR3aa: CAWSDGSTNEKLFF
d_gene: .; abundance: .; j_gene: TRBJ2-2; v_gene: TRBV28; CDR3nt: TGTGCCAGCAGGTTAGCGGTGAACACCGGGGAGCTGTTTTTT; CDR3aa: CASRLAVNTGELFF
d_gene: TRBD1; abundance: .; j_gene: TRBJ1-2; v_gene: TRBV5-4; CDR3nt: TGTGCCAGCAGCCCGGAAACAGGGGTCAGGGGCTACACCTTC; CDR3aa: CASSPETGVRGYTF
d_gene: .; abundance: .; j_gene: TRBJ2-3; v_gene: TRBV10-3; CDR3nt: TGTGCCATCAGTGAGTCGGGAAAGCTGGTACTTAACGGGAAGGAATACACAGATACGCAGTATTTT; CDR3aa: CAISESGKLVLNGKEYTDTQYF
d_gene: .; abundance: .; j_gene: TRBJ1-2; v_gene: TRBV6-5; CDR3nt: TGTGCCAGCAGTTCGGACGGAGCTAACTATGGCTACACCTTC; CDR3aa: CASSSDGANYGYTF
d_gene: .; abundance: .; j_gene: TRBJ2-2; v_gene: TRBV7-9; CDR3nt: TGTGCCAGCAGCTTAGCCTTCGGGGAGCTGTTTTTT; CDR3aa: CASSLAFGELFF
d_gene: .; abundance: .; j_gene: TRBJ1-2; v_gene: TRBV27; CDR3nt: TGTGCCAGCAGTTTAGGGCCCGCAAACTATGGCTACACCTTC; CDR3aa: CASSLGPANYGYTF
d_gene: .; abundance: once; j_gene: TRBJ2-3; v_gene: TRBV21-1; CDR3nt: TGTGCCCGCAATCTCCAGGGCCGGCCGAGCGGGGATACGCAGTATTTT; CDR3aa: CARNLQGRPSGDTQYF
d_gene: TRBD1; abundance: .; j_gene: TRBJ1-2; v_gene: TRBV9; CDR3nt: TGTGCCAGCAGCGACAGGGGTACGGGGGGCTACACCTTC; CDR3aa: CASSDRGTGGYTF
d_gene: .; abundance: .; j_gene: TRBJ2-1; v_gene: TRBV30; CDR3nt: TGTGCCTGGAGCCAAGGGGCGGGGTACAATGAGCAGTTCTTC; CDR3aa: CAWSQGAGYNEQFF
d_gene: TRBD2; abundance: .; j_gene: TRBJ2-1; v_gene: TRBV29-1; CDR3nt: TGCAGCGTTGTGGTGGGAGGGCCAAGATTATACAATGAGCAGTTCTTC; CDR3aa: CSVVVGGPRLYNEQFF
d_gene: .; abundance: .; j_gene: TRBJ2-3; v_gene: TRBV19; CDR3nt: TGTGCCAGTAGTATAGAGAGGAGGGACACAGATACGCAGTATTTT; CDR3aa: CASSIERRDTDTQYF
d_gene: .; abundance: .; j_gene: TRBJ1-2; v_gene: TRBV6-5; CDR3nt: TGTGCCAGCAGTTACTCCGCGGGCGGATACTATGGCTACACCTTC; CDR3aa: CASSYSAGGYYGYTF
d_gene: .; abundance: once; j_gene: TRBJ2-7; v_gene: TRBV7-8; CDR3nt: TGTGCCAGCAGCTTACTTGGCGAAACCTACGAGCAGTACTTC; CDR3aa: CASSLLGETYEQYF
d_gene: .; abundance: once; j_gene: TRBJ2-3; v_gene: TRBV29-1; CDR3nt: TGCAGCGTTGAGGGTAGAGTGGCAGATACGCAGTATTTT; CDR3aa: CSVEGRVADTQYF
d_gene: .; abundance: .; j_gene: TRBJ1-5; v_gene: TRBV7-6; CDR3nt: TGTGCCAGCAGCCTCACGGCGTCCGATCAGCCCCAGCATTTT; CDR3aa: CASSLTASDQPQHF
d_gene: TRBD1; abundance: .; j_gene: TRBJ2-6; v_gene: TRBV9; CDR3nt: TGTGCCAGCAGCGGACAGGGAGAGACCTCTGGGGCCAACGTCCTGACTTTC; CDR3aa: CASSGQGETSGANVLTF
d_gene: .; abundance: .; j_gene: TRBJ2-7; v_gene: TRBV14; CDR3nt: TGTGCCAGCAGCCTCCGGGGTGCAAGTTACGAGCAGTACTTC; CDR3aa: CASSLRGASYEQYF
d_gene: .; abundance: once; j_gene: TRBJ2-5; v_gene: TRBV29-1; CDR3nt: TGCAGCGTTGTCAGGGTAGAGGAGACCCAGTACTTC; CDR3aa: CSVVRVEETQYF
d_gene: TRBD2; abundance: .; j_gene: TRBJ2-7; v_gene: TRBV30; CDR3nt: TGTGCCTGGAGTGTAAACCTAGCGGGAGGGTACGAGCAGTACTTC; CDR3aa: CAWSVNLAGGYEQYF
d_gene: .; abundance: .; j_gene: TRBJ2-2; v_gene: TRBV19; CDR3nt: TGTGCCAGTAGTAGTCTCACGGACAGTAACACCGGGGAGCTGTTTTTT; CDR3aa: CASSSLTDSNTGELFF
d_gene: .; abundance: .; j_gene: TRBJ1-5; v_gene: TRBV19; CDR3nt: TGTGCCAGTAGTATCCCCCCATCCGGGGGCAATCAGCCCCAGCATTTT; CDR3aa: CASSIPPSGGNQPQHF
d_gene: TRBD2; abundance: once; j_gene: TRBJ2-3; v_gene: TRBV30; CDR3nt: TGTGCCTGTGATAGCGGGAGTAGAGCGGATACGCAGTATTTT; CDR3aa: CACDSGSRADTQYF
d_gene: .; abundance: .; j_gene: TRBJ1-4; v_gene: TRBV18; CDR3nt: TGTGCCAGCTCCCCTAGGGATGGGGGATATGAAAAACTGTTTTTT; CDR3aa: CASSPRDGGYEKLFF
d_gene: .; abundance: .; j_gene: TRBJ1-1; v_gene: TRBV29-1; CDR3nt: TGCAGCGCATCCGGCAACACTGAAGCTTTCTTT; CDR3aa: CSASGNTEAFF
d_gene: .; abundance: .; j_gene: TRBJ2-5; v_gene: TRBV4-2; CDR3nt: TGTGCCAGCAGCCAAGACAGGGGGACCCAGTACTTC; CDR3aa: CASSQDRGTQYF
d_gene: .; abundance: few; j_gene: TRBJ1-1; v_gene: TRBV1; CDR3nt: TGCACCAGCAGCCAAGATAGGCCCCTCCTTCCGGACACTGAAGCTTTCTTT; CDR3aa: CTSSQDRPLLPDTEAFF
d_gene: .; abundance: .; j_gene: TRBJ2-5; v_gene: TRBV13; CDR3nt: TGTGCCAGCAGCTTAGGGGGCGGAGGGTGGGAGACCCAGTACTTC; CDR3aa: CASSLGGGGWETQYF
d_gene: .; abundance: once; j_gene: TRBJ1-5; v_gene: TRBV19; CDR3nt: TGTGCCAGTAGCACGGACAGCTATCAGCCCCAGCATTTT; CDR3aa: CASSTDSYQPQHF
d_gene: TRBD1; abundance: few; j_gene: TRBJ2-7; v_gene: TRBV30; CDR3nt: TGTGCCTGGAGTGCCCTGACAGGGGCCGAGCAGTACTTC; CDR3aa: CAWSALTGAEQYF
d_gene: .; abundance: .; j_gene: TRBJ1-5; v_gene: TRBV4-1; CDR3nt: TGCGCCAGCAGCCAATCCGACCAATATAGCAATCAGCCCCAGCATTTT; CDR3aa: CASSQSDQYSNQPQHF
d_gene: TRBD1; abundance: .; j_gene: TRBJ2-1; v_gene: TRBV29-1; CDR3nt: TGCAGCGTGGAACCTGGACAGGGGTCGTACAATGAGCAGTTCTTC; CDR3aa: CSVEPGQGSYNEQFF
d_gene: .; abundance: .; j_gene: TRBJ2-7; v_gene: TRBV6-5; CDR3nt: TGTGCCAGCAGGGACCCCTACGAGCAGTACTTC; CDR3aa: CASRDPYEQYF